This T cell receptor beta chain was identified in a study of cytomegalovirus exposure and HLA in healthy donors. Across the whole study: The approximately 110 validation repertoires, a later analysis reported, used the same platform as the roughly 650 repertoires from the first cohort. Whole-study results and caveats: The study labeled more than 150 TCR beta chains cytomegalovirus-associated.

The method was immunoSEQ multiplex PCR; TCRdb's version includes in-frame clones alone and lacks a portion of them. Here the sample spans approximately 150,000 clones, 86% being singletons. The CDR3 runs to 13 residues. V shed 2 bases and J shed 8 bases, with 7 bases lying between them. In germline, CDR1 is SGHDN, CDR2 FVKESK. A note on this clone: What it binds is unknown.

Sequencing was done on a sample of PBMCs. This receptor was obtained from a man aged 18 to 35 in good health and CMV-seropositive. The chain is built from TRBV14 and TRBJ1-6; D not resolved. CDR3 nucleotides: TGTGCCAGCAGCCAACTAATACATTCACCCCTCCACTTT. It encodes CASSQLIHSPLHF.